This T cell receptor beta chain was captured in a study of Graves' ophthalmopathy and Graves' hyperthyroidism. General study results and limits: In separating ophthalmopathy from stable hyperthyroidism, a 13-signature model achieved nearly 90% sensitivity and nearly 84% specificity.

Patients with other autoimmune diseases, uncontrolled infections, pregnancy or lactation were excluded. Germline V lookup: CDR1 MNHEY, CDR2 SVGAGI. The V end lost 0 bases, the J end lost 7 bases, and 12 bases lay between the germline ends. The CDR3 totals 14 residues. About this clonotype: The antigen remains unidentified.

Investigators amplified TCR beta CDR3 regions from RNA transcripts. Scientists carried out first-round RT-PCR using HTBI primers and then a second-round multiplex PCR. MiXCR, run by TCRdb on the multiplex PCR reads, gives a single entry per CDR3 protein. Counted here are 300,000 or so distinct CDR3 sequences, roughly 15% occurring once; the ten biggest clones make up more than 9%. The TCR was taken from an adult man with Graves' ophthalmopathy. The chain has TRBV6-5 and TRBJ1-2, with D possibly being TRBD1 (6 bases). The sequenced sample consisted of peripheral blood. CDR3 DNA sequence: TGTGCCAGCAGTTACTCGGACAGCTCTGGTGGCTACACCTTC. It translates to CASSYSDSSGGYTF.